This record concerns one T cell receptor beta chain sequence. Its specificity is unknown. At one boundary the junction diverges from the germline segment, which might be a read error. This sample was taken from a study of blood T cells in healthy people across ages. General study results and limits: Per million T cells, the diversity of TCR beta decreased roughly linearly as age advanced.

Together with a sample-barcoded 5' primer, a J-beta primer mix was included in a second PCR lasting roughly 7 to 11 cycles. The study obtained at least 3 million CDR3-containing paired-end reads from every sample. One entry per CDR3 protein results from TCRdb running MiXCR on the 5' RACE reads. Of a few hundred thousand distinct CDR3 sequences in the sample, about 55% are singletons; the top ten hold approximately 51%. The sequenced material came from blood. The sequence derives from a man aged 60-69 years in good health.

CDR3 residues: CSAEGADLGYTF. Here the CDR3 DNA reads TGCAGCGCTGAAGGGGCGGACTTAGGCTACACCTTC. The chain couples TRBV29-1 to TRBJ1-2; D may be TRBD1 (5 bases). Per the germline V gene, CDR1 is SQVTM and CDR2 is ANQGSEA. The CDR3 is made up of 12 amino acids.